This TCR beta chain was sequenced for a study of cytomegalovirus exposure and HLA in healthy donors. General observations from the study: Later findings reportedly placed an Asian-associated ancestry cluster below the roughly 700-donor mean for N-insertions. With further analysis later on, most CMV-associated TCR beta chains appeared HLA-restricted. A link between a missense DCLRE1C variant and TCR beta V- and J-gene trimming emerged from a later analysis. A later analysis reported that several of the most significant clusters appeared to be linked to common viral pathogens, among them Epstein-Barr virus.

The CDR3 spans 15 residues. Looked up from germline, CDR1 is MNHEY and CDR2 is SMNVEV (reference sequence). Losses at the gene ends were 3 bases for V and 7 bases for J; bases not matched to a gene: 8. PCR involved 60 Vbeta and 13 Jbeta primers. Generated by immunoSEQ multiplex PCR, the TCRdb table keeps only in-frame clones and is missing some. The data show approximately 170,000 clones, roughly 80% seen once. About this clone itself: The antigen is not known.

This receptor was obtained from a male donor in good health and CMV-seronegative. The specimen sequenced was PBMCs. V gene TRBV27 combines with J gene TRBJ2-7; 11 nucleotides match TRBD1. The CDR3 region is CASSFHRTGGLEQYF. In nucleotides, the CDR3 is TGTGCCAGCAGTTTCCACCGGACAGGGGGCCTGGAGCAGTACTTC.